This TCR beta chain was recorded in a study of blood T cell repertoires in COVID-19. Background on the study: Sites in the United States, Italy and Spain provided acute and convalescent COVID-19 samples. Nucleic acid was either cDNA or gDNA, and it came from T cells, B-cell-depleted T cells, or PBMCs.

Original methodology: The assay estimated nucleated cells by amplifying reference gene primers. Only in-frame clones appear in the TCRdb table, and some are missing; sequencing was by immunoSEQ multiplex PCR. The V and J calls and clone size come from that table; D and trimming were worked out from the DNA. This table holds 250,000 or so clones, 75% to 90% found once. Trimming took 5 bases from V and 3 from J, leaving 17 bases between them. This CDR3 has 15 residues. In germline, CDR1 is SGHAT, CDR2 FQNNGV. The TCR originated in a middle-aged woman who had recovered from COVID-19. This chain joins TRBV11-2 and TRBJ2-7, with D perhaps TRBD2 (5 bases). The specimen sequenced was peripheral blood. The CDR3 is CASSPPGYLLYEQYV. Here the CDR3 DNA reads TGTGCCAGCAGCCCGCCGGGGTACCTTCTCTACGAGCAGTACGTC.